The 10 T cell receptor beta chains given below trace back to one sample, sequenced in a study of T-cell memory formation after mild COVID-19. TCRdb reprocessed the 5' RACE reads via MiXCR and lists one record per CDR3 protein. The profile shows approximately 230,000 distinct CDR3 sequences, 16% of them singletons. The sample was PBMCs or a T cell subset sorted from them (not recorded which). Every receptor here comes from a man aged 18 to 29 who had mild COVID-19 (a few samples of this study predate the infection). Cell type and time point are not known.

The gene calls are TRBV7-2 and TRBJ2-1; 9 bases map to TRBD2. Unmatched junction bases numbered 3, after V lost 0 bases and J lost 9 bases. The CDR3 has 14 amino acids. The germline V gene has CDR1 SGHTA and CDR2 FQGNSA. For the CDR3, the DNA is TGTGCCAGCAGCTTAGCACTAGCGGGTGGTGAGCAGTTCTTC. Protein: CASSLALAGGEQFF. The full variable domain, its missing parts supplied by reference TRBV7-2 and TRBJ2-1, is GAGVSQSPSNKVTEKGKDVELRCDPISGHTALYWYRQSLGQGLEFLIYFQGNSAPDKSGLPSDRFSAERTGGSVSTLTIQRTQQEDSAVYLCASSLALAGGEQFFGPGTRLTVL.

This clonotype occurred a few times. This chain joins TRBV7-2 and TRBJ1-4; a possible D gene is TRBD1 (5 bases). V shed 5 bases and J shed 0 bases, with 13 bases lying between them. The germline V gene encodes CDR1 SGHTA and CDR2 FQGNSA. The CDR3 sequence is 16 residues long. CDR3: CASSPGGTATNEKLFF. The CDR3 DNA reads as TGTGCCAGCAGCCCCGGGGGGACTGCAACTAATGAAAAACTGTTTTTT.

The chain combines TRBV6-1 with TRBJ2-5; 11 bases agree with TRBD2. This CDR3 region has 13 residues. Germline V CDR1 and CDR2: MNHNS, SASEGT. V shed 6 bases, J shed 7 bases, and the junction held 4 bases outside the gene matches. The CDR3 DNA sequence: TGTGCCAGCAGCGAGGGACTAGCGGCGACCCAGTACTTC. This encodes CASSEGLAATQYF.

This clonotype was picked up a small number of times. The chain carries TRBV2 and TRBJ2-5; 8 nucleotides line up with TRBD2. The CDR3 loop spans 14 amino acids. Trimming took 6 bases from V and 1 from J; bases not matched to a gene: 4. The germline V gene has CDR1 SNHLY and CDR2 FYNNEI. In DNA, the CDR3 is TGTGCCAGCAGCCCACTAGCGGCCCAAGAGACCCAGTACTTC. Translation gives CASSPLAAQETQYF.

This clonotype has at least ten counts. V is TRBV7-7 and J is TRBJ2-3; 7 positions agree with TRBD2. V trimming: 5 bases; J trimming: 7 bases; junction bases outside the gene matches: 3. Germline V gene lookup returns CDR1 SSHAT and CDR2 FNYEAQ (reference sequence). The CDR3 totals 12 residues. CDR3 amino acids: CASSPGGYTQYF. The CDR3 DNA reads as TGTGCCAGCAGCCCGGGGGGTTATACGCAGTATTTT. The variable domain in full, with the rest retrieved from reference TRBV7-7 and TRBJ2-3, is GAGVSQSPRYKVTKRGQDVTLRCDPISSHATLYWYQQALGQGPEFLTYFNYEAQPDKSGLPSDRFSAERPEGSISTLTIQRTEQRDSAMYRCASSPGGYTQYFGPGTRLTVL.

This chain joins TRBV7-2 and TRBJ2-5; tentatively, D is TRBD1 or TRBD2 (5 bases each). CDR3 length: 15 residues. Trimming took 5 bases from V and 5 from J, leaving 18 bases between them. Germline CDR1 is SGHTA and CDR2 is FQGNSA. The CDR3 nucleotides read TGTGCCAGCAGCCAGGGACCCATTCGATCGGAGACCCAGTACTTC. Translated, it gives CASSQGPIRSETQYF.

There are a few counts of this clonotype. A much larger clone sits a single nucleotide away, making a read error possible. This rearrangement joins TRBV7-3 to TRBJ2-3, with D uncertain. CDR1 and CDR2 (germline): SGHTA, FQGTGA. The ends were cut back, 2 bases at V and 2 bases at J, with 5 bases in the middle. The CDR3 runs to 13 residues. CDR3 loop: CASSLQVTDTQYF. The CDR3 bases are TGTGCCAGCAGCTTACAGGTCACAGATACGCAGTATTTT.

This clonotype was counted only a few times. The chain is built from TRBV6-1 and TRBJ2-7, with a possible D match to TRBD1 (5 bases). The V end was cut by 5 bases, the J end by 2 bases, with 10 bases between. Germline-derived CDR1 and CDR2 are MNHNS and SASEGT. This CDR3 has 13 residues. CDR3 in DNA: TGTGCCAGCAGTTCGACAGCCCCCTACGAGCAGTACGTC. Translation: CASSSTAPYEQYV.

The chain has TRBV9 and TRBJ2-3; 12 bases line up with TRBD2. The V and J ends lost 3 bases and 4 bases, in that order; junction bases with no gene match: 6. The germline CDR1 and CDR2 sequences are SGDLS and YYNGEE. The CDR3 extends over 16 amino acids. CDR3: CASSAGLAGSSDTQYF. The CDR3 bases are TGTGCCAGCAGCGCGGGACTAGCGGGTTCGTCAGATACGCAGTATTTT.

In this sample, this clonotype turned up a few times. This chain links TRBV5-5 with TRBJ1-1, with TRBD1 as a possible D gene (5 bases). CDR1 is SGHKS, CDR2 YYEKEE, per germline (reference sequence). This CDR3 is built from 14 residues. Trimming pared 4 bases from V and 4 bases from J, leaving 14 bases between. The CDR3 bases are TGTGCCAGCAGCCCCACGGGGGTTAGCACTGAAGCTTTCTTT. Amino acids: CASSPTGVSTEAFF.